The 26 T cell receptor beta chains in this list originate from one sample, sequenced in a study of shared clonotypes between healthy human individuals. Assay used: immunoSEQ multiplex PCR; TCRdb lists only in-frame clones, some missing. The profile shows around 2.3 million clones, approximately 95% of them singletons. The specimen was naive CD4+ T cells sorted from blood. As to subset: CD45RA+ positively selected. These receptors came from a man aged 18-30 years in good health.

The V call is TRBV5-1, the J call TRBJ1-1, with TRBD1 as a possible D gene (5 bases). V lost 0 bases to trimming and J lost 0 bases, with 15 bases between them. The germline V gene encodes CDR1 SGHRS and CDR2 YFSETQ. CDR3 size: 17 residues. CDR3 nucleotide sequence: TGCGCCAGCAGCTTGGATGGGGCACGGACGGTGAACACTGAAGCTTTCTTT. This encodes CASSLDGARTVNTEAFF.

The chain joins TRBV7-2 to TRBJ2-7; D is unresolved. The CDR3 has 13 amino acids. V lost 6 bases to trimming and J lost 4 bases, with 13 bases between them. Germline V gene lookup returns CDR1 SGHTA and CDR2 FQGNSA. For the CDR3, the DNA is TGTGCCAGCAGGATCTCTGGCGTTTACGAGCAGTACTTC. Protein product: CASRISGVYEQYF.

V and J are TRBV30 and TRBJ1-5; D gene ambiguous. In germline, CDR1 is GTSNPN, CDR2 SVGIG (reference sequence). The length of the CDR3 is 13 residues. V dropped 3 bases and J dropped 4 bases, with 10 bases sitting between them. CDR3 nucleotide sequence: TGTGCCTGGAGCATGGAGGAGAATCAGCCCCAGCATTTT. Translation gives CAWSMEENQPQHF.

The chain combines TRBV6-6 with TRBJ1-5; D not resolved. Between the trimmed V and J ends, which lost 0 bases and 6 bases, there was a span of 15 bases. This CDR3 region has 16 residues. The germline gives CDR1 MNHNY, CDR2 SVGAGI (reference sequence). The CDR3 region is CASSYSGSGDPQPQHF. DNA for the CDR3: TGTGCCAGCAGTTACTCGGGCAGTGGAGACCCTCAGCCCCAGCATTTT.

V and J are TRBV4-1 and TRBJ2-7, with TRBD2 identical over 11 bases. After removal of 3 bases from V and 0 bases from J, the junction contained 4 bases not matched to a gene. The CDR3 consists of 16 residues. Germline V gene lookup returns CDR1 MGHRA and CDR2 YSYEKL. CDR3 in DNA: TGCGCCAGCAGCCACTCGGGACTAGCGGCCTCCTACGAGCAGTACTTC. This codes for CASSHSGLAASYEQYF.

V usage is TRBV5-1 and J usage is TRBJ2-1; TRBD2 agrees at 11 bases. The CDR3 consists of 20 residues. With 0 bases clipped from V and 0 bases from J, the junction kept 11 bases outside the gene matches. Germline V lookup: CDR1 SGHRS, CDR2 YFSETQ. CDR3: CASSLVSSGGLRSSYNEQFF. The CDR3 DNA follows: TGCGCCAGCAGCTTGGTGTCTAGCGGGGGGCTAAGGAGCTCCTACAATGAGCAGTTCTTC.

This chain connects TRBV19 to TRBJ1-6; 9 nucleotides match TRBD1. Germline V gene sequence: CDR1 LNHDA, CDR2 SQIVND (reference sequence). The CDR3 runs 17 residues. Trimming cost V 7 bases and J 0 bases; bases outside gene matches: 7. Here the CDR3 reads CASKDRGIFSYNSPLHF. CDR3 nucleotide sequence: TGTGCCAGTAAAGACAGGGGGATCTTCTCCTATAATTCACCCCTCCACTTT. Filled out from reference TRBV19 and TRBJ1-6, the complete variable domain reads DGGITQSPKYLFRKEGQNVTLSCEQNLNHDAMYWYRQDPGQGLRLIYYSQIVNDFQKGDIAEGYSVSREKKESFPLTVTSAQKNPTAFYLCASKDRGIFSYNSPLHFGNGTRLTVT.

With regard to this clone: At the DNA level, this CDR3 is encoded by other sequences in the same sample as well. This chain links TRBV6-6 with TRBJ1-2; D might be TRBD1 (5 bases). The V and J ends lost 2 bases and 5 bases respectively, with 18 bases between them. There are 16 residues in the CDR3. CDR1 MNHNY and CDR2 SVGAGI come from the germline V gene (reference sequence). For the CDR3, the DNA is TGTGCCAGCAGTTACGGCCGAGCGGGGGAGGTATATGGCTACACCTTC. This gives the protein CASSYGRAGEVYGYTF.

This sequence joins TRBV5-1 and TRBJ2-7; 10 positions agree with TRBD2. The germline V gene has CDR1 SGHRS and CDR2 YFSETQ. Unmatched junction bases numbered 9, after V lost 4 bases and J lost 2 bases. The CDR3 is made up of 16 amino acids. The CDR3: CASSPGGTSVTYEQYF. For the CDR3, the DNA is TGCGCCAGCAGCCCTGGCGGGACTAGCGTGACCTACGAGCAGTACTTC. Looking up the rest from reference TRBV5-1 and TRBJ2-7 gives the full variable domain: KAGVTQTPRYLIKTRGQQVTLSCSPISGHRSVSWYQQTPGQGLQFLFEYFSETQRNKGNFPGRFSGRQFSNSRSEMNVSTLELGDSALYLCASSPGGTSVTYEQYFGPGTRLTVT.

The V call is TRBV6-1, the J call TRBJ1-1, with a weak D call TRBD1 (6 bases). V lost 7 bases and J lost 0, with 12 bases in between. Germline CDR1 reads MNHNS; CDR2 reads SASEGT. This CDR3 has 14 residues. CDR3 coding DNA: TGTGCCAGCACGGTAGCAGGGGTGAACACTGAAGCTTTCTTT. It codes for CASTVAGVNTEAFF.

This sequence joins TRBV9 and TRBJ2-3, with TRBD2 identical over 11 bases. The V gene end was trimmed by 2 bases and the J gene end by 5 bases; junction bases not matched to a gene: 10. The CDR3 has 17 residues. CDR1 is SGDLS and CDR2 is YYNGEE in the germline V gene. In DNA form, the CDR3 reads TGTGCCAGCAGCGTTTCTAGCGGGGGGATGAGGGGAGATACGCAGTATTTT. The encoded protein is CASSVSSGGMRGDTQYF.

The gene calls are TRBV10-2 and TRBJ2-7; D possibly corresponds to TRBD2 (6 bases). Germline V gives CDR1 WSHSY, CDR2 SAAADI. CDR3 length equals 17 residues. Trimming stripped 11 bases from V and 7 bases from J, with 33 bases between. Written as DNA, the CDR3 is TGCGCCGCCATGGGGACCCTTGGGGGGAAACCCGGCGAAGAGCAGTACTTC. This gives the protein CAAMGTLGGKPGEEQYF.

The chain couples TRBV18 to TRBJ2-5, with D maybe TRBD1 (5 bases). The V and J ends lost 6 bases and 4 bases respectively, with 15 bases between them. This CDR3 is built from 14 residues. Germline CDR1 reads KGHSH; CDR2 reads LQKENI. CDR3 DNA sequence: TGTGCCAGCTCTCCTCTCAGGGTCGGAGAGACCCAGTACTTC. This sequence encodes CASSPLRVGETQYF.

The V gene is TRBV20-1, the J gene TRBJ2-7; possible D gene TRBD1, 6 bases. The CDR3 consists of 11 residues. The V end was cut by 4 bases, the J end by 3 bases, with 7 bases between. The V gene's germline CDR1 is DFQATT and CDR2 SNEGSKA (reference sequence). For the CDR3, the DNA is TGCAGTGCTAAGACAGGCTACGAGCAGTACTTC. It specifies CSAKTGYEQYF.

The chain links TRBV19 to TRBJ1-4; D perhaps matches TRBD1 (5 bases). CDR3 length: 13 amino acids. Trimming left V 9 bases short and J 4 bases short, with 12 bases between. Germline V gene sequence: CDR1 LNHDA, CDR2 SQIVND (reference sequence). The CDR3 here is CASRVIGNEKLFF. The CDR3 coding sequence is TGTGCCAGCAGGGTAATAGGTAATGAAAAACTGTTTTTT.

The CDR3 is CASSPGRGGNQPQHF. DNA for the CDR3: TGTGCCAGCAGCCCCGGACGGGGTGGCAATCAGCCCCAGCATTTT. The V and J genes are TRBV5-6 and TRBJ1-5; no definite D call. The CDR3 has 15 residues. Trimming shortened V by 4 bases and J by 2 bases, and 13 bases separated the two germline ends. Germline V gene data show CDR1 as SGHDT and CDR2 as YYEEEE.

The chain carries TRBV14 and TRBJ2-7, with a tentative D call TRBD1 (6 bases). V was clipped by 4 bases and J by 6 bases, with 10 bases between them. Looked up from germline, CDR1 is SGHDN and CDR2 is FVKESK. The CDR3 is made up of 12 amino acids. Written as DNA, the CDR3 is TGTGCCAGCAGCCGGACAGCTCGCGAGCAGTACTTC. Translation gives CASSRTAREQYF.

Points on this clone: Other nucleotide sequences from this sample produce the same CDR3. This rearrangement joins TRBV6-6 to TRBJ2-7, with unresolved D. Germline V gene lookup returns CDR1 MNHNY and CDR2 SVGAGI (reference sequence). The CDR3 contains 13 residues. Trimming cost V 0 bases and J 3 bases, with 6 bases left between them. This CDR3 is CASSYSGSYEQYF. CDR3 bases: TGTGCCAGCAGTTACTCGGGCAGCTACGAGCAGTACTTC.

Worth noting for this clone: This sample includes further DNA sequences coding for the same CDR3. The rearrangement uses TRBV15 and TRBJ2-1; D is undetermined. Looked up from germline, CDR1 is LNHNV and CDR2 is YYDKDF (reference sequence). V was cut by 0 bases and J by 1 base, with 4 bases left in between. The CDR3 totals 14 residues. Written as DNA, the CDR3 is TGTGCCACCAGCAGAGACCCGTCCTACAATGAGCAGTTCTTC. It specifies CATSRDPSYNEQFF. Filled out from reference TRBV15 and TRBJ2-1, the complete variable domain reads DAMVIQNPRYQVTQFGKPVTLSCSQTLNHNVMYWYQQKSSQAPKLLFHYYDKDFNNEADTPDNFQSRRPNTSFCFLDIRSPGLGDTAMYLCATSRDPSYNEQFFGPGTRLTVL.

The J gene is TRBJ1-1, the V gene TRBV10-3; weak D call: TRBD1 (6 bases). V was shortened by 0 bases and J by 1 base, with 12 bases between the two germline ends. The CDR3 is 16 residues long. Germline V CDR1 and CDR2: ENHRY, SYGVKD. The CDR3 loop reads CAISESKGTPNTEAFF. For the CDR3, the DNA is TGTGCCATCAGTGAGTCGAAGGGGACACCGAACACTGAAGCTTTCTTT.

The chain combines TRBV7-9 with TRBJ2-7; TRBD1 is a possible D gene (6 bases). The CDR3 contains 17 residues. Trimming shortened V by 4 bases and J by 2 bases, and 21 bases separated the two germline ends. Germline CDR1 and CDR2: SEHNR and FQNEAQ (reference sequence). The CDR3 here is CASSSGTGTIKAYEQYF. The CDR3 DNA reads TGTGCCAGCAGCTCCGGGACGGGGACAATTAAGGCCTACGAGCAGTACTTC.

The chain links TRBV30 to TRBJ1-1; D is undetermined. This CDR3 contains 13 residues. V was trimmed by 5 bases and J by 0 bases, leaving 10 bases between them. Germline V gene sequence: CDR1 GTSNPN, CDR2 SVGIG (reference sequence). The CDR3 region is CAWRGDVNTEAFF. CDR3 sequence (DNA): TGTGCCTGGCGAGGAGACGTGAACACTGAAGCTTTCTTT.

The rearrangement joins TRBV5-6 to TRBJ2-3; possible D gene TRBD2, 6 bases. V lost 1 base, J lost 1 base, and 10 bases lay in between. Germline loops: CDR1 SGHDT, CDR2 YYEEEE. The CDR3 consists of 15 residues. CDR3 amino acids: CASSLLGGGTDTQYF. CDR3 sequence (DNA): TGTGCCAGCAGCTTGTTGGGCGGGGGCACAGATACGCAGTATTTT.

CDR3 DNA sequence: TGTGCCAGCAGTCAGACAGGGGCCGATCCGGAGACCCAGTACTTC. Amino acids: CASSQTGADPETQYF. The chain employs TRBV2 and TRBJ2-5, with 8 bases aligning to TRBD1. Germline assignment: CDR1 SNHLY and CDR2 FYNNEI. J gave up 5 bases and V 5 bases, and 10 bases lay outside the gene matches. The length of the CDR3 is 15 residues.

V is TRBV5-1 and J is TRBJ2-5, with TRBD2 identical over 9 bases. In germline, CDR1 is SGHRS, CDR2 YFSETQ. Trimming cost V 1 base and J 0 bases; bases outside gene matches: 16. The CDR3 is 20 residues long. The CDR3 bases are TGCGCCAGCAGCTTGAACGTCTGGGGACTAGCAAGCATGTACCAAGAGACCCAGTACTTC. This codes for CASSLNVWGLASMYQETQYF. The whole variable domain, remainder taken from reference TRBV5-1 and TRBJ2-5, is KAGVTQTPRYLIKTRGQQVTLSCSPISGHRSVSWYQQTPGQGLQFLFEYFSETQRNKGNFPGRFSGRQFSNSRSEMNVSTLELGDSALYLCASSLNVWGLASMYQETQYFGPGTRLLVL.

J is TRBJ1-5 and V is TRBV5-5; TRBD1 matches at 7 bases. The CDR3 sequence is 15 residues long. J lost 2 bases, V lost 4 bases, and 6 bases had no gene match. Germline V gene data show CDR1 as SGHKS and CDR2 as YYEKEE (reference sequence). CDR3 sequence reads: CASSQGVPGNQPQHF. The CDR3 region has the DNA TGTGCCAGCAGCCAGGGGGTGCCTGGCAATCAGCCCCAGCATTTT. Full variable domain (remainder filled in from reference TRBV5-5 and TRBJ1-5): DAGVTQSPTHLIKTRGQQVTLRCSPISGHKSVSWYQQVLGQGPQFIFQYYEKEERGRGNFPDRFSARQFPNYSSELNVNALLLGDSALYLCASSQGVPGNQPQHFGDGTRLSIL.